These 17 T cell receptor beta chains originate from one sample sequenced in a study of human T cells and chemical hapten exposure. TCRdb re-derived calls from the RACE reads in MiXCR, one entry per CDR3 protein. The data hold more than 250,000 distinct CDR3 sequences, with 7% to 10% observed a single time. Time point defined: pre-sensitization, week 0. Treatment given: therapeutic diphenylcyclopropenone sensitization with weekly scalp DPC. The source material was whole blood, sampled in connection with sensitization to the hapten diphenylcyclopropenone (DPC). These receptors originate from a woman in her forties with alopecia areata. Some clones in this sample may be carry-over from other donors' samples.

J is TRBJ2-3 and V is TRBV4-2; 7 bases map to TRBD2. With V trimmed by 0 bases and J by 4 bases, 4 bases remained unmatched. The CDR3 consists of 15 residues. CDR1 and CDR2 (germline): LGHNA, YNFKEQ. CDR3 amino acids: CASSQDLLASDTQYF. The CDR3 nucleotides read TGTGCCAGCAGCCAAGATTTACTAGCGTCAGATACGCAGTATTTT.

This clonotype has ten or more counts. This chain uses TRBV5-1 with TRBJ2-5, with 7 nucleotides matching TRBD1. Unmatched junction bases numbered 4, after V lost 4 bases and J lost 1 base. Germline CDR1 and CDR2: SGHRS and YFSETQ. The CDR3 is 14 amino acids. CDR3 region: CASSPGTAQETQYF. For the CDR3, the DNA is TGCGCCAGCAGCCCCGGGACAGCCCAAGAGACCCAGTACTTC.

This chain connects TRBV28 to TRBJ2-3; perhaps D is TRBD1 or TRBD2 (5 bases each). Trimming took off 4 bases at V and 2 bases at J, with 16 bases between the two ends. This CDR3 spans 16 amino acids. From germline, CDR1 is MDHEN and CDR2 SYDVKM. The CDR3 nucleotides read TGTGCCAGCAGTTCACTAGGGACGGCAGACACAGATACGCAGTATTTT. Its translation is CASSSLGTADTDTQYF.

In this sample, this clonotype turned up a few times. The chain links TRBV2 to TRBJ2-1; 9 nucleotides agree with TRBD2. This CDR3 comprises 16 residues. Looked up from germline, CDR1 is SNHLY and CDR2 is FYNNEI. V lost 3 bases, J lost 4 bases, and 7 bases stayed unmatched. The CDR3 spells CASSDNGSGRYNEQFF. CDR3 bases: TGTGCCAGCAGTGATAATGGTAGCGGGAGATACAATGAGCAGTTCTTC.

This clonotype occurred a few times. The chain carries TRBV6-6 and TRBJ1-1, with TRBD1 matching 8 bases. The CDR3 has 16 residues. CDR1 and CDR2 (germline): MNHNY, SVGAGI (reference sequence). The V gene end was trimmed by 5 bases and the J gene end by 2 bases; junction bases not matched to a gene: 10. CDR3 bases: TGTGCCAGCAGTCACCTCGACAGGGGCCTAAACACTGAAGCTTTCTTT. Translation: CASSHLDRGLNTEAFF.

Only a few counts were recorded for this clonotype. The V and J genes are TRBV28 and TRBJ2-4, with a weak D call TRBD2 (5 bases). V lost 6 bases, J lost 10 bases, and 13 bases lay in between. The germline V gene encodes CDR1 MDHEN and CDR2 SYDVKM. The CDR3 consists of 12 residues. The CDR3 coding sequence is TGTGCCAGCAGCCCTGCCGGGGTGATTCAGTACTTC. This codes for CASSPAGVIQYF.

This clonotype was detected ten times or more. The chain has TRBV7-9 and TRBJ2-4; D call uncertain. The CDR3 covers 16 residues. Per the germline V gene, CDR1 is SEHNR and CDR2 is FQNEAQ (reference sequence). Trimming cost V 1 base and J 0 bases, with 10 bases left between them. CDR3 sequence reads: CASSLVPSVAKNIQYF. The CDR3 DNA reads TGTGCCAGCAGCTTAGTGCCCAGCGTAGCCAAAAACATTCAGTACTTC.

This clonotype was found many times. The chain combines TRBV6-5 with TRBJ1-2; D unclear. The germline V and J ends were trimmed by 4 bases and 6 bases, with 12 bases remaining between them. The CDR3 is 13 amino acids. CDR1 and CDR2 from the germline V gene are MNHEY and SVGAGI. The CDR3 is CASSSSGRNGYTF. The DNA of the CDR3 is TGTGCCAGCAGTTCCTCCGGGAGAAATGGCTACACCTTC.

The chain has TRBV24-1 and TRBJ2-1; D perhaps matches TRBD2 (5 bases). Germline V lookup: CDR1 KGHDR, CDR2 SFDVKD. CDR3 length: 16 residues. V lost 6 bases and J lost 2, with 16 bases in between. The CDR3: CATSSLTHGTYNEQFF. For the CDR3, the DNA is TGTGCCACCAGTTCCCTCACCCACGGGACCTACAATGAGCAGTTCTTC.

The chain uses TRBV3-1 and TRBJ1-2; TRBD1 aligns across 7 bases. Germline V gene sequence: CDR1 LGHDT, CDR2 YNNKEL (reference sequence). The CDR3 covers 16 residues. J was trimmed by 0 bases and V by 0 bases; bases with no gene match: 4. In DNA form, the CDR3 reads TGTGCCAGCAGCCAAGAAAGGGACAGCTCTAACTATGGCTACACCTTC. As protein: CASSQERDSSNYGYTF.

This chain connects TRBV28 to TRBJ2-7; tentative D call: TRBD2 (7 bases). Trimming removed 7 bases at V and 5 bases at J, with 24 bases between. CDR3 length: 16 residues. Germline V lookup: CDR1 MDHEN, CDR2 SYDVKM. The CDR3 sequence: CASTKSDGGQGDEQYF. CDR3 bases: TGTGCCAGCACCAAAAGTGACGGGGGGCAGGGTGACGAGCAGTACTTC.

This clonotype was seen many times. The chain links TRBV5-1 to TRBJ1-2; D gene ambiguous. This CDR3 has 12 residues. With 5 bases removed from V and 1 base from J, the gap between germline ends came to 6 bases. Per the germline V gene, CDR1 is SGHRS and CDR2 is YFSETQ. The CDR3 DNA reads TGCGCCAGCAGAGGAGATAACTATGGCTACACCTTC. The encoded protein is CASRGDNYGYTF.

This clonotype came up many times. J is TRBJ2-7 and V is TRBV28; 15 bases fit TRBD2. Germline assignment: CDR1 MDHEN and CDR2 SYDVKM. V was pared by 1 base and J by 12 bases, with 4 bases of the junction left unmatched. This CDR3 contains 14 residues. The CDR3 DNA sequence: TGTGCCAGCAGTTTATCGGGGACTAGCGGGAGGCCGTACTTC. Translated, it gives CASSLSGTSGRPYF.

Only a few counts were recorded for this clonotype. The chain employs TRBV6-6 and TRBJ2-5, with 8 positions matching TRBD2. The CDR3 is made up of 16 amino acids. V lost 2 bases to trimming and J lost 5 bases; unmatched junction nucleotides: 10. Per the germline V gene, CDR1 is MNHNY and CDR2 is SVGAGI (reference sequence). CDR3 sequence (DNA): TGTGCCAGCAGTTACGAACCGACTAGCGCCCGTGAGACCCAGTACTTC. This gives the protein CASSYEPTSARETQYF.

This clonotype was seen at least ten times. The chain uses TRBV5-1 and TRBJ2-5; D is uncertain. This CDR3 spans 16 amino acids. CDR1 SGHRS and CDR2 YFSETQ come from the germline V gene. V was trimmed by 4 bases and J by 1 base, leaving 17 bases between them. CDR3 nucleotide sequence: TGCGCCAGCAGCGCCCGGGCCCCCAAGGGCCAAGAGACCCAGTACTTC. Translating it yields CASSARAPKGQETQYF.

This clonotype occurred a few times. CDR3 region: CSARKGQGASGNTIYF. DNA of the CDR3: TGCAGTGCTAGAAAGGGACAGGGGGCATCTGGAAACACCATATATTTT. The rearrangement links TRBV20-1 to TRBJ1-3; 12 positions agree with TRBD1. From germline, CDR1 is DFQATT and CDR2 SNEGSKA (reference sequence). Germline trimming cut 2 bases from V and 1 base from J; bases unmatched to any gene: 3. The CDR3 totals 16 residues.

About this clonotype: One end of the junction does not line up with germline, which may come from a read error. This chain links TRBV6-5 with TRBJ2-1; D tentatively reads TRBD1 or TRBD2 (6 bases each). CDR3 length: 15 amino acids. Germline V lookup: CDR1 MNHEY, CDR2 SVGAGI. The CDR3 spells CASSNSNGGRNEQFF. Here the CDR3 DNA reads TGTGCCAGCAGTAACTCAAATGGGGGGCGCAATGAGCAGTTCTTC.